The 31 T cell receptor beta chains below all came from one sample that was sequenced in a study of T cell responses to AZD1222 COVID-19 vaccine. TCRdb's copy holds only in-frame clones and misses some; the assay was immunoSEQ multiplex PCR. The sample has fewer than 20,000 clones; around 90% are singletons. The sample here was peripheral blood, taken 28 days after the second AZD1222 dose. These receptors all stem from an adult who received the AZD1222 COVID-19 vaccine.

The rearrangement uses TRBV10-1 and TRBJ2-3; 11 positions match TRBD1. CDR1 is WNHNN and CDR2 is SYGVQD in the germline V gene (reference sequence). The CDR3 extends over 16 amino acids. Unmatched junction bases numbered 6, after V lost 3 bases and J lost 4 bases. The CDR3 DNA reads TGCGCCAGCAGTGACAGTGGACAGGGGGCCGCAGATACGCAGTATTTT. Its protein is CASSDSGQGAADTQYF.

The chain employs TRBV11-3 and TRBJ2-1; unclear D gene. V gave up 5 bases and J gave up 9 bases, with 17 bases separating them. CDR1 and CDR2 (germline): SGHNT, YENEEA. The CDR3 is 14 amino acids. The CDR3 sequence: CASSRSPVTGEQFF. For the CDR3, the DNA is TGTGCCAGCAGCCGATCCCCCGTTACTGGTGAGCAGTTCTTC.

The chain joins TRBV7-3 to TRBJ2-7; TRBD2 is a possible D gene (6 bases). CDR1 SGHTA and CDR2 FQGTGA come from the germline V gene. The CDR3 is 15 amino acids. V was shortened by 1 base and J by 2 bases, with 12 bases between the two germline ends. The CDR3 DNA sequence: TGTGCCAGCAGCTTAATGGCGGGGACCGCCTACGAGCAGTACTTC. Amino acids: CASSLMAGTAYEQYF.

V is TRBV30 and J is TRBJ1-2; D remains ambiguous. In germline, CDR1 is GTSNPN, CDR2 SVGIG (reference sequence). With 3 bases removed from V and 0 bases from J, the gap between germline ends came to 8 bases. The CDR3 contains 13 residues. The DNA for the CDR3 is TGTGCCTGGAGGGACGGCTCTAACTATGGCTACACCTTC. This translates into CAWRDGSNYGYTF.

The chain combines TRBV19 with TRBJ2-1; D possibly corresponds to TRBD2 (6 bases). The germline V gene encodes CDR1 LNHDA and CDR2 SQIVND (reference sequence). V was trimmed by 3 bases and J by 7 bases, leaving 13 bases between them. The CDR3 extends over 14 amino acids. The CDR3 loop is CASSIQRADNEQFF. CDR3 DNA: TGTGCCAGTAGTATCCAGCGGGCTGATAATGAGCAGTTCTTC.

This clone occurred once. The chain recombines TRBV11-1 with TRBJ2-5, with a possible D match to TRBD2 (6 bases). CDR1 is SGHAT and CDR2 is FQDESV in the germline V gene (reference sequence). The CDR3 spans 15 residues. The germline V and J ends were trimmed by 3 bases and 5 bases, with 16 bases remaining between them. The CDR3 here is CASSFITGVWETQYF. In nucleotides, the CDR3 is TGTGCCAGCAGCTTTATAACGGGAGTTTGGGAGACCCAGTACTTC.

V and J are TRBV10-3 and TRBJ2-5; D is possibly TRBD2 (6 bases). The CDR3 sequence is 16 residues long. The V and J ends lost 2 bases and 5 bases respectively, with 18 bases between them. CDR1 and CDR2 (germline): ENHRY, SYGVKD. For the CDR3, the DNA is TGTGCCATCAGTGAGCGGGCGGGAACCAGTGTTGAGACCCAGTACTTC. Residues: CAISERAGTSVETQYF.

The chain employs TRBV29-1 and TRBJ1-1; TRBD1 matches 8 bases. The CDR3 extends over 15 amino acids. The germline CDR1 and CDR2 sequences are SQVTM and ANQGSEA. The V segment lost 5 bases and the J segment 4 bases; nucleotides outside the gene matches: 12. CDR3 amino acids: CSVRMQGARGTEAFF. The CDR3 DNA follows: TGCAGCGTTCGAATGCAGGGGGCCAGGGGCACTGAAGCTTTCTTT.

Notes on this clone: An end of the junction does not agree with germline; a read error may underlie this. CDR3: CASSLHPQETQYF. In DNA, the CDR3 is TGTGCTAGCAGCCTCCACCCCCAAGAGACCCAGTACTTC. The chain uses TRBV7-7 and TRBJ2-5; D unclear. This CDR3 comprises 13 residues. In germline, CDR1 is SSHAT, CDR2 FNYEAQ (reference sequence).

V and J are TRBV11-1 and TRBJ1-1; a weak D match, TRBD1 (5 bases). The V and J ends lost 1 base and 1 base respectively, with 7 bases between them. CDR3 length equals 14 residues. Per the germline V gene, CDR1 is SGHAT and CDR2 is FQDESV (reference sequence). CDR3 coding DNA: TGTGCCAGCAGCTTAGGTGGGGGGAACACTGAAGCTTTCTTT. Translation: CASSLGGGNTEAFF.

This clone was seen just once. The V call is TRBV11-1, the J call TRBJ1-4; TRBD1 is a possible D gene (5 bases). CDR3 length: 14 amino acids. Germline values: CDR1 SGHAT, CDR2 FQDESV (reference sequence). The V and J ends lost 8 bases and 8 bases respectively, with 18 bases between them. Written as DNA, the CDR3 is TGTGCCAGCTCCCGGGGAACTAGGGGCGAAAAACTGTTTTTT. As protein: CASSRGTRGEKLFF.

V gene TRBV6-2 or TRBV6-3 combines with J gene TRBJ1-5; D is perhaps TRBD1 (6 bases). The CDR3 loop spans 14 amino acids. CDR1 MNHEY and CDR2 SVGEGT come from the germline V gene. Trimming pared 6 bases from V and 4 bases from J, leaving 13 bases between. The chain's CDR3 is CASSGQYRNQPQHF. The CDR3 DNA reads TGTGCCAGCAGCGGACAGTATCGGAATCAGCCCCAGCATTTT.

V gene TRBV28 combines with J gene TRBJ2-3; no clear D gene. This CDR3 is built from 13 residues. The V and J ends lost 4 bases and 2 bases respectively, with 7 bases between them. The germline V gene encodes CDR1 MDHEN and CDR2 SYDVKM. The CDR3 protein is CASSSRPTDTQYF. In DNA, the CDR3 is TGTGCCAGCAGTTCCAGGCCCACAGATACGCAGTATTTT.

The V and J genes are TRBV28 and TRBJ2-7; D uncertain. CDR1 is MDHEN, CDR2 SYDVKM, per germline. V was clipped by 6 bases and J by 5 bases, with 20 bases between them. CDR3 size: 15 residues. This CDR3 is CASSLSLEGRDEQYF. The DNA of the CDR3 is TGTGCCAGCAGCTTAAGTTTAGAAGGCCGTGACGAGCAGTACTTC.

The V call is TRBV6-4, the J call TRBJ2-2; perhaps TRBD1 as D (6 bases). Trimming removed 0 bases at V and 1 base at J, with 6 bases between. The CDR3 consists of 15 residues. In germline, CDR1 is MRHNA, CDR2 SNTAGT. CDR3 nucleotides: TGTGCCAGCAGTGACTCGGGACAGAACACCGGGGAGCTGTTTTTT. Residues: CASSDSGQNTGELFF.

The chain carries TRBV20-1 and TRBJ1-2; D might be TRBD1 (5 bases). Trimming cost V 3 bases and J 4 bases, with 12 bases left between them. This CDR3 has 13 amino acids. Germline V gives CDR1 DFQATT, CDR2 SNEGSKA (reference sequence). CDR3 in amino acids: CSASQGVSYGYTF. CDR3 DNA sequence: TGCAGTGCTAGTCAAGGGGTGAGCTATGGCTACACCTTC.

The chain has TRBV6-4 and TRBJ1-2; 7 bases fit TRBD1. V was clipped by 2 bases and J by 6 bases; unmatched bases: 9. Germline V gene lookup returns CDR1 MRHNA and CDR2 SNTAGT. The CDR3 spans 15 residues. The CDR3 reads CASSDTPQGVDGYTF. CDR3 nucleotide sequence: TGTGCCAGCAGTGACACCCCCCAGGGGGTGGATGGCTACACCTTC.

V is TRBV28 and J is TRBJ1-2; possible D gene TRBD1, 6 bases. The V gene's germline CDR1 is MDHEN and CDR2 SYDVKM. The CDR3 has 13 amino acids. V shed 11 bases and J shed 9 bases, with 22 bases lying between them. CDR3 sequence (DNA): TGTGCCCCACCGACAGGTACCGAATCGAGCTACACCTTC. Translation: CAPPTGTESSYTF.

The chain's CDR3 is CASSSQGPNEKLFF. Written as DNA, the CDR3 is TGTGCCAGCAGTTCGCAGGGGCCTAATGAAAAACTGTTTTTT. The rearrangement joins TRBV27 to TRBJ1-4; the D gene is possibly TRBD1 (6 bases). There are 14 residues in the CDR3. The V gene lost 4 bases and the J gene lost 3 bases, with 9 bases spanning the gap. Germline V gene data show CDR1 as MNHEY and CDR2 as SMNVEV (reference sequence).

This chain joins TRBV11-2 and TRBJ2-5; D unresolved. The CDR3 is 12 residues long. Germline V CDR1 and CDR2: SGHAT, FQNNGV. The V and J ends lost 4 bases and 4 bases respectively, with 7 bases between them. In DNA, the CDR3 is TGTGCCAGCAGCTCGGATCTAGAGACCCAGTACTTC. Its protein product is CASSSDLETQYF.

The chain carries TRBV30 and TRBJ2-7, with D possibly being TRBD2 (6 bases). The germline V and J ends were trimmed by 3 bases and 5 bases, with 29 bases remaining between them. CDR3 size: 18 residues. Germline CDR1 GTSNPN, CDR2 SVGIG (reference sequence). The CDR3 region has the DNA TGTGCCTGGAGCTCGACCCCCCACTGGGTTGAGGGGAGGAACGAGCAGTACTTC. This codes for CAWSSTPHWVEGRNEQYF.

The CDR3 reads CASSLRTSGYTF. CDR3 bases: TGTGCCAGCAGCCTAAGAACCTCGGGCTACACCTTC. This chain uses TRBV28 with TRBJ1-2, with D unclear. V was trimmed by 6 bases and J by 8 bases, leaving 13 bases between them. Germline CDR1 reads MDHEN; CDR2 reads SYDVKM. The CDR3 is 12 residues long.

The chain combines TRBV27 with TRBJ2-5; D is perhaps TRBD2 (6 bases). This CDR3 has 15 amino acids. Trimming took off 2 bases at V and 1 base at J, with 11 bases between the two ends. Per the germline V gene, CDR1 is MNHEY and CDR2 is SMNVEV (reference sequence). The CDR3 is CASSLIQGGQETQYF. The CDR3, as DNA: TGTGCCAGCAGTTTAATCCAGGGAGGCCAAGAGACCCAGTACTTC.

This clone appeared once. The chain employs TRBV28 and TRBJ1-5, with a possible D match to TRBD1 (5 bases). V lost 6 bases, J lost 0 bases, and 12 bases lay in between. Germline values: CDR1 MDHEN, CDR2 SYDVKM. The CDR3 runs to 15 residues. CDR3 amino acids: CASSPYTGSNQPQHF. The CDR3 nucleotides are TGTGCCAGCAGCCCCTATACAGGTAGCAATCAGCCCCAGCATTTT.

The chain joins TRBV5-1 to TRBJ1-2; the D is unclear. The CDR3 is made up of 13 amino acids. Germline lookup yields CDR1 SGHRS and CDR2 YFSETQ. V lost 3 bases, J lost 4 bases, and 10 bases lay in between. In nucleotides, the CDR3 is TGCGCCAGCAGCTCGGACGGAGCCTATGGCTACACCTTC. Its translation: CASSSDGAYGYTF.

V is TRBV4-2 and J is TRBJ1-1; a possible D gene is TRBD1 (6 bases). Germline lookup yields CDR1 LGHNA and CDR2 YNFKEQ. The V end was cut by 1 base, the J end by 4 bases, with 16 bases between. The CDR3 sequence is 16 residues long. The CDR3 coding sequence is TGTGCCAGCAGCCAAGGAAGGGCGTTACAGGGCACTGAAGCTTTCTTT. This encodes CASSQGRALQGTEAFF.

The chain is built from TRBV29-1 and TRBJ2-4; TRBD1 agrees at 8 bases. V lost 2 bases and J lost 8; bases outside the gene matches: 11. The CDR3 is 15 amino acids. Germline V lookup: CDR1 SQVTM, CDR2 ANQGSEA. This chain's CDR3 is CSVELSGQGLDIQYF. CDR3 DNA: TGCAGCGTTGAATTGTCCGGACAGGGCTTGGACATTCAGTACTTC.

The CDR3 is CASKSLSNTEAFF. The CDR3 DNA follows: TGTGCCAGCAAGTCGTTATCGAACACTGAAGCTTTCTTT. This chain joins TRBV6-5 and TRBJ1-1; D gene ambiguous. Trimming left V 7 bases short and J 1 base short, with 10 bases between. The CDR3 totals 13 residues. Germline V gene sequence: CDR1 MNHEY, CDR2 SVGAGI.

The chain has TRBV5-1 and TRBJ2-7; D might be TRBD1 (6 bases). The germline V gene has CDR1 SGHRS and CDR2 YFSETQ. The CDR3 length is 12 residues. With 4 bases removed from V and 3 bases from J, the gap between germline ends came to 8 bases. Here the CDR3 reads CASSRDIYEQYF. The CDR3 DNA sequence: TGCGCCAGCAGCCGGGACATCTACGAGCAGTACTTC.

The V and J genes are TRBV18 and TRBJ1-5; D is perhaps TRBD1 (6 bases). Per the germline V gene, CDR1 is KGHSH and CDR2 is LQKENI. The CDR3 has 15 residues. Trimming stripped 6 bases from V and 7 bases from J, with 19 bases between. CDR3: CASSPQGSTGQPQHF. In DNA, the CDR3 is TGTGCCAGCTCGCCCCAGGGGTCCACGGGCCAGCCCCAGCATTTT.

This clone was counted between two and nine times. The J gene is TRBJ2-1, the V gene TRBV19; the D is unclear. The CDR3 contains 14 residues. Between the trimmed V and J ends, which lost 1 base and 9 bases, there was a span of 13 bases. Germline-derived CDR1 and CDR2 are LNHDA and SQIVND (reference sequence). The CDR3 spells CASSIASRSAEQFF. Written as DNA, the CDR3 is TGTGCCAGTAGTATAGCGTCTAGGTCGGCTGAGCAGTTCTTC.